One sample yielded the 32 T cell receptor beta chains listed below, sequenced in a study of identical twins. Each CDR3 protein is one row after TCRdb ran MiXCR on the 5' RACE reads. This sample has roughly 1,500,000 distinct CDR3 sequences; 32% occur once, and the top ten carry over 0.25%. The sample taken for sequencing was cord blood. The receptors come from a newborn girl in good health.

Concerning this clonotype: This clone may be a read error of a much larger clone one base away. The genes are TRBV21-1 and TRBJ2-1; TRBD1 reflects the table's D call only, with no check against the DNA. TRBV21-1 is termed a pseudogene. The CDR3 runs 14 residues. DNA for the CDR3: TGTGCCAGCGGACTCAAAACGAGCGCCTACGAGCAGTTCTTC. Translation gives CASGLKTSAYEQFF.

This clonotype was picked up one time. This clone may be a read error of a much larger clone one base away. J is TRBJ1-2 and V is TRBV6-5; possibly TRBD1 for D (5 bases). The CDR3 is made up of 18 amino acids. The V end lost 0 bases, the J end lost 0 bases, and 17 bases lay between the germline ends. Germline CDR1 is MNHEY and CDR2 is SVGAGI. In DNA form, the CDR3 reads TGTGCCAGCAGTTACTCGGCTTGGGGGGACCCCACTAACTATGGCTACACCTTC. Amino acid sequence: CASSYSAWGDPTNYGYTF.

The chain employs TRBV4-1 and TRBJ2-1, with a tentative D call TRBD1 (5 bases). The J call is uncertain, as TRBJ2-7 better fits the DNA end. Germline V gene sequence: CDR1 MGHRA, CDR2 YSYEKL. This CDR3 spans 15 amino acids. The CDR3 here is CASSHLRTPYNEQYF. The CDR3 bases are TGCGCCAGCAGCCACCTCCGGACACCCTACAATGAGCAGTACTTC.

In this sample, this clonotype turned up a few times. V is TRBV28 and J is TRBJ2-1; TRBD2 aligns across 7 bases. The CDR3 totals 15 residues. The germline CDR1 and CDR2 sequences are MDHEN and SYDVKM. After removal of 5 bases from V and 3 bases from J, the junction contained 7 bases not matched to a gene. CDR3 in DNA: TGTGCCAGCAGTGCCAAGCGGGATCACTACAATGAGCAGTTCTTC. It codes for CASSAKRDHYNEQFF.

The J gene is TRBJ2-3, the V gene TRBV12-3 or TRBV12-4; no definite D call. CDR3 size: 15 residues. The V and J ends lost 5 bases and 15 bases respectively, with 27 bases between them. The CDR3 DNA follows: TGTGCCAGCAGTCCCGCAAGTGCTAGAACAGATGTGGAATATTTT. It translates to CASSPASARTDVEYF.

The chain couples TRBV3-1 to TRBJ2-1; 9 bases fit TRBD2. The CDR3 covers 15 residues. The junction had 6 bases not matched to a gene; V was cut back by 2 bases and J by 7 bases. The germline CDR1 and CDR2 sequences are LGHDT and YNNKEL (reference sequence). This CDR3 is CASSQLLAGGNEQFF. For the CDR3, the DNA is TGTGCCAGCAGCCAATTACTAGCGGGCGGGAATGAGCAGTTCTTC.

In this sample, this clonotype turned up a few times. The chain combines TRBV5-1 with TRBJ1-6, with D tentatively TRBD1 (5 bases). The CDR3 loop spans 17 amino acids. Trimming shortened V by 4 bases and J by 6 bases, and 20 bases separated the two germline ends. Germline V CDR1 and CDR2: SGHRS, YFSETQ. CDR3 DNA sequence: TGCGCCAGCAGCCCGACACCGAGGGGACGATCTAATTCACCCCTCCACTTT. Translating it yields CASSPTPRGRSNSPLHF.

J is TRBJ1-1 and V is TRBV9, with D hard to call. The CDR3 is 14 amino acids. V was trimmed by 0 bases and J by 3 bases, leaving 9 bases between them. CDR1 and CDR2 from the germline V gene are SGDLS and YYNGEE. CDR3 sequence (DNA): TGTGCCAGCAGCGTAGTGTCAAGGGACACTGAAGCTTTCTTT. This encodes CASSVVSRDTEAFF.

The rearrangement joins TRBV7-9 to TRBJ2-1; TRBD2 agrees at 7 bases. The CDR3 has 11 amino acids. The germline V gene has CDR1 SEHNR and CDR2 FQNEAQ (reference sequence). With V trimmed by 8 bases and J by 11 bases, 6 bases remained unmatched. The CDR3 DNA reads TGTGCCAGCCTTGGACTAGAACAGCAGTTCTTC. Its translation is CASLGLEQQFF. The variable domain in full, with the rest retrieved from reference TRBV7-9 and TRBJ2-1, is DTGVSQNPRHKITKRGQNVTFRCDPISEHNRLYWYRQTLGQGPEFLTYFQNEAQLEKSRLLSDRFSAERPKGSFSTLEIQRTEQGDSAMYLCASLGLEQQFFGPGTRLTVL.

J is TRBJ2-7 and V is TRBV12-3 or TRBV12-4; 7 bases line up with TRBD2. The CDR3 runs to 15 residues. With 4 bases clipped from V and 3 bases from J, the junction kept 9 bases outside the gene matches. CDR3 DNA: TGTGCCAGCAGTTACCGCCCGACTAGCAGCTACGAGCAGTACTTC. Translating it yields CASSYRPTSSYEQYF.

This clonotype was counted a few times. This chain joins TRBV12-3 or TRBV12-4 and TRBJ2-3, with TRBD2 as a possible D gene (6 bases). CDR3 length equals 15 residues. Trimming pared 6 bases from V and 1 base from J, leaving 14 bases between. CDR3 DNA sequence: TGTGCCAGCAGGACACGAGCGGGCCGCACAGATACGCAGTATTTT. It codes for CASRTRAGRTDTQYF.

The chain couples TRBV20-1 to TRBJ1-5, with 7 bases identical to TRBD1. After removal of 6 bases from V and 6 bases from J, the junction contained 8 bases not matched to a gene. In germline, CDR1 is DFQATT, CDR2 SNEGSKA (reference sequence). This CDR3 spans 13 amino acids. The CDR3 DNA follows: TGCAGTGCCCGGGACAGAAGGAGTCAGCCCCAGCATTTT. Its translation: CSARDRRSQPQHF.

The rearrangement links TRBV6-5 to TRBJ2-3; 9 positions match TRBD2. The J segment lost 4 bases and the V segment lost 4 bases, leaving 3 bases of the junction unmatched. The CDR3 has 14 amino acids. From germline, CDR1 is MNHEY and CDR2 SVGAGI. This CDR3 is CASSSIAGADTQYF. The CDR3 DNA reads as TGTGCCAGCAGTTCAATAGCGGGAGCAGATACGCAGTATTTT.

As for this clonotype: This may come from a read error, since a much larger clone is one base off. The rearrangement uses TRBV10-3 and TRBJ2-3, with no clear D. The CDR3 is made up of 12 amino acids. CDR1 ENHRY and CDR2 SYGVKD come from the germline V gene. The DNA for the CDR3 is TGTGCCATCAGTGTTACATCAGATACGCAGTCTTTT. Its protein is CAISVTSDTQSF.

To note about this clonotype: This clone may be a read error of a much larger clone one base away. The chain joins TRBV12-3 or TRBV12-4 to TRBJ2-1; 11 bases match TRBD2. The CDR3 extends over 15 amino acids. The V segment lost 7 bases and the J segment 8 bases; nucleotides outside the gene matches: 10. The CDR3: CASTLLAGVYDEQFF. CDR3 sequence (DNA): TGTGCCAGCACCCTACTAGCGGGAGTATACGATGAGCAGTTCTTC.

The chain joins TRBV11-2 to TRBJ2-1; TRBD1 agrees at 10 bases. CDR3 size: 16 residues. Germline CDR1 SGHAT, CDR2 FQNNGV. Trimming took 4 bases from V and 3 from J; bases not matched to a gene: 6. As DNA, the CDR3 is TGTGCCAGCAGCTCGCCCCGGACAGGGGGCTACAATGAGCAGTTCTTC. It translates to CASSSPRTGGYNEQFF.

V usage is TRBV2 and J usage is TRBJ1-2; 7 nucleotides match TRBD1. J gave up 6 bases and V 7 bases, and 8 bases lay outside the gene matches. This CDR3 contains 13 residues. Germline CDR1 and CDR2: SNHLY and FYNNEI. The CDR3 DNA is TGTGCCAGCACCGATTACAGGGGACATGGCTACACCTTC. It is translated as CASTDYRGHGYTF.

This chain uses TRBV20-1 with TRBJ2-5, with 9 bases identical to TRBD1. The junction had 17 bases not matched to a gene; V was cut back by 1 base and J by 14 bases. The CDR3 covers 15 residues. Germline V CDR1 and CDR2: DFQATT, SNEGSKA (reference sequence). The chain's CDR3 is CSARVRGQGRNIHYF. As DNA, the CDR3 is TGCAGTGCTAGAGTGAGGGGACAGGGTCGGAACATTCACTACTTC.

This clonotype was counted between two and nine times. The chain combines TRBV6-5 with TRBJ2-2; 8 nucleotides match TRBD2. V lost 2 bases, J lost 5 bases, and 10 bases stayed unmatched. CDR3 length: 17 amino acids. The germline V gene has CDR1 MNHEY and CDR2 SVGAGI. CDR3 sequence (DNA): TGTGCCAGCAGTTACGCCTCCGGGAGGGGTAGGACCGGGGAGCTGTTTTTT. This encodes CASSYASGRGRTGELFF.

The CDR3 protein is CSVGVEEHYGYTF. CDR3 DNA: TGCAGCGTTGGGGTGGAGGAACACTATGGCTACACCTTC. This chain links TRBV29-1 with TRBJ1-2; D not resolved. The CDR3 length is 13 residues. The V gene lost 4 bases and the J gene lost 3 bases, with 12 bases spanning the gap. The germline V gene encodes CDR1 SQVTM and CDR2 ANQGSEA.

A few counts support this clonotype. This sequence joins TRBV20-1 and TRBJ2-7; 7 positions match TRBD2. Germline CDR1 and CDR2: DFQATT and SNEGSKA (reference sequence). CDR3 size: 16 residues. Trimming cost V 3 bases and J 0 bases; bases outside gene matches: 11. CDR3 nucleotides: TGCAGTGCTAGTCCCCTTTGGGGGGAGGGCTCCTACGAGCAGTACTTC. It is translated as CSASPLWGEGSYEQYF.

The chain joins TRBV29-1 to TRBJ2-2; 9 bases map to TRBD2. Germline CDR1 is SQVTM and CDR2 is ANQGSEA. This CDR3 is 14 amino acids long. V shed 3 bases and J 6 bases; nucleotides not matched to a gene: 5. Here the CDR3 DNA reads TGCAGCGTTGAGGTAGCGGGAGTACCCGGGGAGCTGTTTTTT. It specifies CSVEVAGVPGELFF.

Concerning this clonotype: This clone may be a read error of a much larger clone one base away. V usage is TRBV10-3 and J usage is TRBJ2-1; D unresolved. Germline assignment: CDR1 ENHRY and CDR2 SYGVKD. V lost 6 bases to trimming and J lost 0 bases, with 12 bases between them. This CDR3 is built from 15 residues. The CDR3 protein is CAISPSVSSYNEQFF. The CDR3 nucleotides are TGTGCCATCAGCCCGAGCGTGAGCTCCTACAATGAGCAGTTCTTC.

The rearrangement uses TRBV20-1 and TRBJ1-2; the D gene is possibly TRBD1 (6 bases). The germline V gene encodes CDR1 DFQATT and CDR2 SNEGSKA (reference sequence). CDR3 length equals 12 residues. Trimming shortened V by 4 bases and J by 5 bases, and 11 bases separated the two germline ends. CDR3 loop: CSATGQWYGYTF. The CDR3 DNA follows: TGCAGTGCTACAGGACAGTGGTATGGCTACACCTTC.

This clonotype was found many times. The gene calls are TRBV28 and TRBJ2-7, with 7 bases lining up with TRBD1. Germline V gene data show CDR1 as MDHEN and CDR2 as SYDVKM. The CDR3 has 15 residues. The V gene end was trimmed by 3 bases and the J gene end by 1 base; junction bases not matched to a gene: 6. The CDR3 loop reads CASSFPGTASYEQYF. CDR3 DNA: TGTGCCAGCAGTTTCCCCGGGACAGCGTCCTACGAGCAGTACTTC. Full variable domain (outside the CDR3, taken from reference TRBV28 and TRBJ2-7): DVKVTQSSRYLVKRTGEKVFLECVQDMDHENMFWYRQDPGLGLRLIYFSYDVKMKEKGDIPEGYSVSREKKERFSLILESASTNQTSMYLCASSFPGTASYEQYFGPGTRLTVT.

In this sample, this clonotype turned up a few times. This chain connects TRBV25-1 to TRBJ1-1, with TRBD1 as a possible D gene (5 bases). Trimming took 2 bases from V and 6 from J, leaving 16 bases between them. CDR1 is MGHDK and CDR2 is SYGVNS in the germline V gene. This CDR3 region has 15 residues. The CDR3 coding sequence is TGTGCCAGCAGTGAAGGGGCGGAGGGTTGGGCTGAAGCTTTCTTT. Translation gives CASSEGAEGWAEAFF.

This clonotype occurred a few times. The chain is built from TRBV28 and TRBJ1-5; unclear D gene. The CDR3 covers 14 residues. V shed 8 bases and J shed 1 base, with 12 bases lying between them. Germline V CDR1 and CDR2: MDHEN, SYDVKM. The CDR3 DNA follows: TGTGCCAGCGTGAGGCACGGAAGCAATCAGCCCCAGCATTTT. It translates to CASVRHGSNQPQHF.

This chain connects TRBV4-1 to TRBJ1-2; maybe TRBD1 (5 bases). The CDR3 is 15 residues long. V was shortened by 9 bases and J by 0 bases, with 17 bases between the two germline ends. Looked up from germline, CDR1 is MGHRA and CDR2 is YSYEKL. CDR3 protein: CASSRVTEPNYGYTF. The CDR3, as DNA: TGCGCCAGTAGTCGCGTGACAGAGCCTAACTATGGCTACACCTTC.

This clonotype was seen a single time. The chain uses TRBV11-2 and TRBJ2-5, with D perhaps TRBD2 (5 bases). V dropped 1 base and J dropped 1 base, with 10 bases sitting between them. The germline CDR1 and CDR2 sequences are SGHAT and FQNNGV. The CDR3 is made up of 15 amino acids. The CDR3: CASSLGRRAQETQYF. The CDR3 DNA is TGTGCCAGCAGCTTAGGGAGGCGGGCCCAAGAGACCCAGTACTTC. Combining the CDR3 with reference TRBV11-2 and TRBJ2-5 gives the whole variable domain EAGVAQSPRYKIIEKRQSVAFWCNPISGHATLYWYQQILGQGPKLLIQFQNNGVVDDSQLPKDRFSAERLKGVDSTLKIQPAKLEDSAVYLCASSLGRRAQETQYFGPGTRLLVL.

This chain connects TRBV12-3 or TRBV12-4 to TRBJ2-3; 9 positions agree with TRBD2. The ends lost 6 bases at V and 0 bases at J; junction bases unmatched: 7. This CDR3 is built from 16 residues. CDR3: CASRPGLARSTDTQYF. CDR3 DNA: TGTGCCAGCAGACCCGGACTAGCGCGTAGCACAGATACGCAGTATTTT.

The chain couples TRBV20-1 to TRBJ2-3; 9 nucleotides agree with TRBD2. Germline values: CDR1 DFQATT, CDR2 SNEGSKA (reference sequence). There are 14 residues in the CDR3. J lost 8 bases, V lost 4 bases, and 10 bases had no gene match. CDR3 in amino acids: CSAKREVGYGTQYF. CDR3 DNA sequence: TGCAGTGCTAAGCGGGAGGTGGGTTACGGTACGCAGTATTTT.

This clonotype was recorded at least ten times. The V gene is TRBV25-1, the J gene TRBJ2-7; D is undetermined. CDR3 length equals 15 residues. V lost 5 bases and J 0 bases, leaving 14 bases between the germline ends. Germline V gene data show CDR1 as MGHDK and CDR2 as SYGVNS. DNA for the CDR3: TGTGCCAGCAGTACTGCGACGGAGAGCTCCTACGAGCAGTACTTC. It is translated as CASSTATESSYEQYF.